This T cell receptor beta chain was documented in a study of cytomegalovirus exposure and HLA in healthy donors. Overall study findings and caveats: Through in vitro validation, three CMV-associated chains were shown to be specific for CMV antigens. A later analysis found first-cohort TCR clusters tended to co-occur in the 120 validation repertoires. Cytomegalovirus status was reportedly diagnosed by the classifier with high sensitivity and specificity. The study put some 160 TCR beta chains on its list as cytomegalovirus-associated.

Of note for this clone: Its cognate antigen is unknown.

Method: immunoSEQ multiplex PCR; TCRdb's copy keeps in-frame clones and lacks some. The table includes about 140,000 clones, roughly nine tenths detected once. The source is a man aged 18 to 30 in good health and CMV-seronegative. Sequenced sample: PBMCs.

The CDR3 region has the DNA TGTGCCTTTCGGGGGGGGAACACCGGGGAGCTGTTTTTT. This sequence encodes CAFRGGNTGELFF. The chain uses TRBV30 and TRBJ2-2, with 8 bases that match TRBD2. The germline gives CDR1 GTSNPN, CDR2 SVGIG (reference sequence). The CDR3 totals 13 residues. J was trimmed by 1 base and V by 7 bases; bases with no gene match: 2.